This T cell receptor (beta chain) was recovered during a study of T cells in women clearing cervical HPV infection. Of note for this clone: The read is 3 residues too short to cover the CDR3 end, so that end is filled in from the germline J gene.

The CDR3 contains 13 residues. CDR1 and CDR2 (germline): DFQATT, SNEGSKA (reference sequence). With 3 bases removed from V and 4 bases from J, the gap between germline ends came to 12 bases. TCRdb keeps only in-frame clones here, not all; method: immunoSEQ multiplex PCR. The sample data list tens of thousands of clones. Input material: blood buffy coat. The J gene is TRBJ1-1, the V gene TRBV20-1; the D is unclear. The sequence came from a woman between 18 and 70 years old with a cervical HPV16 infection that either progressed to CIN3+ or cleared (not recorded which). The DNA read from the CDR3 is TGCAGTGCTAGTATAGGGCAGACCACTGAA. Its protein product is CSASIGQTTE. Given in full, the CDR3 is CSASIGQTTEAFF.